These 16 T cell receptor beta chains were sequenced from one sample in a study of T cell repertoires in aging, cancer and after chemotherapy. Multiplex touch-down PCR with TRB-A/B primers amplified rearranged V-D-J TRB sequences. MiXCR, run by TCRdb on the multiplex PCR reads, gives a single entry per CDR3 protein. The sample carries thousands of distinct CDR3 sequences, approximately 25% recorded once. The template was genomic DNA from peripheral blood, not RNA. Sequencing was carried out using blood. Receptors originate from a human donor in good health.

This clonotype has more than one count but fewer than ten. V usage is TRBV6-1 and J usage is TRBJ1-2, with 9 bases matching TRBD1. CDR1 and CDR2 from the germline V gene are MNHNS and SASEGT. The length of the CDR3 is 17 residues. The V segment lost 1 base and the J segment 4 bases; nucleotides outside the gene matches: 10. The CDR3 spells CASSEVAQGANFYGYTF. CDR3 sequence (DNA): TGTGCCAGCAGTGAAGTTGCACAGGGGGCGAATTTCTATGGCTACACCTTC.

About this clonotype itself: Given a much more abundant clone one base away, this may be a read error. The chain couples TRBV6-2 or TRBV6-3 to TRBJ1-2; D uncertain. Per germline, CDR1 MNHEY and CDR2 SVGEGT. This CDR3 has 13 amino acids. Deletions cut 5 bases from V and 4 bases from J, with 11 bases between. CDR3 DNA: TGTGCCAGCAGTCACGTCCAGGCCTATGGCTACACCTTC. Translating it yields CASSHVQAYGYTF.

This clonotype was seen only a few times. The chain has TRBV27 and TRBJ2-1; D might be TRBD2 (6 bases). The CDR3 consists of 15 residues. Per germline, CDR1 MNHEY and CDR2 SMNVEV (reference sequence). The V end lost 8 bases, the J end lost 8 bases, and 22 bases lay between the germline ends. CDR3 amino acids: CASGLASLLRDEQFF. CDR3 in DNA: TGTGCCAGCGGCCTAGCGTCCCTCCTTCGGGATGAGCAGTTCTTC.

By sample fraction, this clonotype is medium-sized. The V call is TRBV18, the J call TRBJ1-4; D remains unclear. Germline CDR1 is KGHSH and CDR2 is LQKENI. V was shortened by 4 bases and J by 7 bases, with 7 bases between the two germline ends. The CDR3 covers 12 residues. Here the CDR3 DNA reads TGTGCCAGCTCACAGGATGGTGAAAAACTGTTTTTT. Protein: CASSQDGEKLFF. Full variable domain (outside the CDR3, taken from reference TRBV18 and TRBJ1-4): NAGVMQNPRHLVRRRGQEARLRCSPMKGHSHVYWYRQLPEEGLKFMVYLQKENIIDESGMPKERFSAEFPKEGPSILRIQQVVRGDSAAYFCASSQDGEKLFFGSGTQLSVL.

The J gene is TRBJ1-1, the V gene TRBV7-2; no firm D call. With 5 bases removed from V and 6 bases from J, the gap between germline ends came to 25 bases. Germline lookup yields CDR1 SGHTA and CDR2 FQGNSA. The CDR3 length is 17 residues. DNA of the CDR3: TGTGCCAGCAGCACTCCCGGAGAGGGAAAGAAGGAAGCTGAAGCTTTCTTT. Its translation: CASSTPGEGKKEAEAFF. The full variable domain, in which reference TRBV7-2 and TRBJ1-1 provide the parts outside the CDR3, is GAGVSQSPSNKVTEKGKDVELRCDPISGHTALYWYRQSLGQGLEFLIYFQGNSAPDKSGLPSDRFSAERTGGSVSTLTIQRTQQEDSAVYLCASSTPGEGKKEAEAFFGQGTRLTVV.

This clonotype is judged medium-sized. The chain recombines TRBV20-1 with TRBJ1-6; 8 bases map to TRBD1. V lost 2 bases to trimming and J lost 6 bases; unmatched junction nucleotides: 9. Germline values: CDR1 DFQATT, CDR2 SNEGSKA (reference sequence). This CDR3 spans 16 amino acids. Here the CDR3 reads CSARSRGHVRNSPLHF. The CDR3 DNA sequence: TGCAGTGCTAGAAGCAGGGGGCATGTACGTAATTCACCCCTCCACTTT.

This clonotype is judged medium-sized. The rearrangement links TRBV19 to TRBJ1-1; tentative D call: TRBD1 (6 bases). Trimming shortened V by 3 bases and J by 6 bases, and 8 bases separated the two germline ends. Per the germline V gene, CDR1 is LNHDA and CDR2 is SQIVND (reference sequence). The CDR3 is 12 amino acids. The CDR3 loop is CASSMGTPEAFF. DNA for the CDR3: TGTGCCAGTAGTATGGGGACACCTGAAGCTTTCTTT.

Only a few counts were recorded for this clonotype. Here the CDR3 reads CASSFIRTAMKDTQYF. DNA of the CDR3: TGTGCCAGCAGTTTCATAAGGACCGCTATGAAAGATACGCAGTATTTT. This rearrangement joins TRBV27 to TRBJ2-3; D not certain. CDR1 is MNHEY, CDR2 SMNVEV, per germline (reference sequence). Trimming pared 3 bases from V and 5 bases from J, leaving 18 bases between. The CDR3 has 16 amino acids.

This clonotype is medium-sized (0.01 to 0.1%) within its sample. CDR3: CASVRLAGSYEQYF. The CDR3 nucleotides are TGTGCCAGCGTCCGACTAGCGGGGTCCTACGAGCAGTACTTC. V is TRBV27 and J is TRBJ2-7, with 11 positions matching TRBD2. The V gene's germline CDR1 is MNHEY and CDR2 SMNVEV (reference sequence). Germline trimming cut 8 bases from V and 1 base from J; bases unmatched to any gene: 4. The CDR3 extends over 14 amino acids.

This clonotype ranks as medium-sized (0.01 to 0.1%). The gene calls are TRBV6-5 and TRBJ2-7; tentatively, D is TRBD2 (5 bases). Germline loops: CDR1 MNHEY, CDR2 SVGAGI. Trimming removed 2 bases from V and 0 bases from J, with 11 bases in between. The CDR3 is 15 residues long. Here the CDR3 reads CASSYVAGSSYEQYF. CDR3 DNA sequence: TGTGCCAGCAGTTACGTGGCGGGTAGCTCCTACGAGCAGTACTTC.

In this sample, this clonotype turned up once. The chain uses TRBV5-1 and TRBJ2-7; TRBD1 matches 9 bases. The ends lost 0 bases at V and 0 bases at J; junction bases unmatched: 1. Germline CDR1 reads SGHRS; CDR2 reads YFSETQ. The CDR3 is made up of 15 amino acids. The CDR3 DNA sequence: TGCGCCAGCAGCTTGGGACAGGGGGTCTCCTACGAGCAGTACTTC. It specifies CASSLGQGVSYEQYF.

The V and J genes are TRBV18 and TRBJ2-5; 9 nucleotides line up with TRBD2. The CDR3 spans 15 residues. With 3 bases clipped from V and 1 base from J, the junction kept 3 bases outside the gene matches. Germline V lookup: CDR1 KGHSH, CDR2 LQKENI. CDR3 residues: CASSPLAGPQETQYF. Here the CDR3 DNA reads TGTGCCAGCTCACCCCTAGCGGGACCCCAAGAGACCCAGTACTTC.

In its sample, this clonotype is medium-sized. The chain uses TRBV7-9 and TRBJ1-3, with D uncertain. Germline values: CDR1 SEHNR, CDR2 FQNEAQ (reference sequence). The CDR3 is made up of 13 amino acids. Trimming took off 0 bases at V and 7 bases at J, with 7 bases between the two ends. This chain's CDR3 is CASSLAGGNTIYF. The CDR3 DNA reads as TGTGCCAGCAGCTTAGCAGGAGGCAACACCATATATTTT.

This chain links TRBV29-1 with TRBJ2-3, with 8 bases matching TRBD1. The CDR3 is 11 residues long. Germline lookup yields CDR1 SQVTM and CDR2 ANQGSEA. V lost 4 bases and J lost 9; bases outside the gene matches: 3. The CDR3 DNA reads as TGCAGCGTTGGAGACAGGGGAACGCAGTATTTT. This translates into CSVGDRGTQYF.

The chain recombines TRBV28 with TRBJ1-5; 8 bases fit TRBD1. This CDR3 has 14 residues. Germline CDR1 is MDHEN and CDR2 is SYDVKM. V shed 5 bases and J 7 bases; nucleotides not matched to a gene: 7. As DNA, the CDR3 is TGTGCCAGCAGTGCCCGACAGGGGAGACAGCCCCAGCATTTT. Translating gives CASSARQGRQPQHF. Combining the CDR3 with reference TRBV28 and TRBJ1-5 gives the whole variable domain DVKVTQSSRYLVKRTGEKVFLECVQDMDHENMFWYRQDPGLGLRLIYFSYDVKMKEKGDIPEGYSVSREKKERFSLILESASTNQTSMYLCASSARQGRQPQHFGDGTRLSIL.

The table lists this clonotype with a few counts. V and J are TRBV4-2 and TRBJ2-1; weak D call: TRBD2 (5 bases). The length of the CDR3 is 15 residues. The V end was cut by 7 bases, the J end by 4 bases, with 17 bases between. The germline V gene has CDR1 LGHNA and CDR2 YNFKEQ. In DNA, the CDR3 is TGTGCCAGCACCGTGGACTTAACTTCTTACAATGAGCAGTTCTTC. Amino acids: CASTVDLTSYNEQFF.